By proportion, the clone carrying this T cell receptor beta chain is medium-sized. Indicated time point: after trial treatment. The treatment is: LDRT plus nivolumab, ipilimumab, low-dose cyclophosphamide and aspirin (RACIN trial). Patients qualified if they had advanced solid tumors that lacked tumor-infiltrating lymphocytes. This record comes from a study of low-dose radiotherapy and immunotherapy resistance in tumors. In the study overall: Every six weeks patients received intravenous ipilimumab 1 mg/kg, and every two weeks they received intravenous nivolumab 240 mg.

Trimming removed 7 bases from V and 2 bases from J; junction bases left unmatched: 13. CDR3 size: 17 residues. Per germline, CDR1 MNHEY and CDR2 SVGEGT. Priming of first-strand cDNA relied on TRAV- and TRBV-specific primers (covering alpha and beta chains). Both a constant-region primer and a V-primer adapter served to amplify TCRs across approximately 19 PCR cycles. TCRdb independently ran MiXCR on the reads; one entry per CDR3 protein. The repertoire has around 60,000 distinct CDR3 sequences, 20% to 25% of them found once; the top ten carry 6.7%. The specimen comprised PBMCs, sampled after low-dose radiotherapy plus immunotherapy. The receptor was isolated from a male donor with prostate cancer. This sequence joins TRBV6-2 or TRBV6-3 and TRBJ2-3; TRBD2 matches 9 bases. The CDR3, as DNA: TGTGCCAGCACCTATCCATTAGCGGGAGAAGACACAGATACGCAGTATTTT. This translates into CASTYPLAGEDTDTQYF.